This T cell receptor (beta chain) was recovered during a study of T cells in Graves' hyperthyroidism and ophthalmopathy. Notes on the study in general: Clonotypes that were expanded in thyroid above 0.001 mostly appeared in blood too.

This CDR3 contains 15 residues. Germline values: CDR1 LNHDA, CDR2 SQIVND (reference sequence). Unmatched junction bases numbered 11, after V lost 6 bases and J lost 7 bases. Absent ophthalmopathy progression within 18 months defined stable Graves' hyperthyroidism. Investigators excluded patients with uncontrolled infection, other autoimmune disease, pregnancy or lactation. Regarding this clonotype: The antigen is unknown.

Template material for amplifying TCR beta CDR3 regions consisted of RNA transcripts. The HTBI primer set drove a first-round RT-PCR of the TCR CDR3. TCRdb reprocessed the multiplex PCR reads via MiXCR and lists one record per CDR3 protein. The sample shows approximately 610,000 distinct CDR3 sequences, approximately 16% of them seen only once. Sequencing was performed on blood. This TCR derives from a woman aged 18-30 years with Graves' hyperthyroidism. The chain recombines TRBV19 with TRBJ2-1; 8 bases align to TRBD2. The DNA of the CDR3 is TGTGCCAGTAGAGACCCTGGGACTAGACCAAATGAGCAGTTCTTC. As protein: CASRDPGTRPNEQFF. Supplemented by reference TRBV19 and TRBJ2-1, the full variable domain reads DGGITQSPKYLFRKEGQNVTLSCEQNLNHDAMYWYRQDPGQGLRLIYYSQIVNDFQKGDIAEGYSVSREKKESFPLTVTSAQKNPTAFYLCASRDPGTRPNEQFFGPGTRLTVL.